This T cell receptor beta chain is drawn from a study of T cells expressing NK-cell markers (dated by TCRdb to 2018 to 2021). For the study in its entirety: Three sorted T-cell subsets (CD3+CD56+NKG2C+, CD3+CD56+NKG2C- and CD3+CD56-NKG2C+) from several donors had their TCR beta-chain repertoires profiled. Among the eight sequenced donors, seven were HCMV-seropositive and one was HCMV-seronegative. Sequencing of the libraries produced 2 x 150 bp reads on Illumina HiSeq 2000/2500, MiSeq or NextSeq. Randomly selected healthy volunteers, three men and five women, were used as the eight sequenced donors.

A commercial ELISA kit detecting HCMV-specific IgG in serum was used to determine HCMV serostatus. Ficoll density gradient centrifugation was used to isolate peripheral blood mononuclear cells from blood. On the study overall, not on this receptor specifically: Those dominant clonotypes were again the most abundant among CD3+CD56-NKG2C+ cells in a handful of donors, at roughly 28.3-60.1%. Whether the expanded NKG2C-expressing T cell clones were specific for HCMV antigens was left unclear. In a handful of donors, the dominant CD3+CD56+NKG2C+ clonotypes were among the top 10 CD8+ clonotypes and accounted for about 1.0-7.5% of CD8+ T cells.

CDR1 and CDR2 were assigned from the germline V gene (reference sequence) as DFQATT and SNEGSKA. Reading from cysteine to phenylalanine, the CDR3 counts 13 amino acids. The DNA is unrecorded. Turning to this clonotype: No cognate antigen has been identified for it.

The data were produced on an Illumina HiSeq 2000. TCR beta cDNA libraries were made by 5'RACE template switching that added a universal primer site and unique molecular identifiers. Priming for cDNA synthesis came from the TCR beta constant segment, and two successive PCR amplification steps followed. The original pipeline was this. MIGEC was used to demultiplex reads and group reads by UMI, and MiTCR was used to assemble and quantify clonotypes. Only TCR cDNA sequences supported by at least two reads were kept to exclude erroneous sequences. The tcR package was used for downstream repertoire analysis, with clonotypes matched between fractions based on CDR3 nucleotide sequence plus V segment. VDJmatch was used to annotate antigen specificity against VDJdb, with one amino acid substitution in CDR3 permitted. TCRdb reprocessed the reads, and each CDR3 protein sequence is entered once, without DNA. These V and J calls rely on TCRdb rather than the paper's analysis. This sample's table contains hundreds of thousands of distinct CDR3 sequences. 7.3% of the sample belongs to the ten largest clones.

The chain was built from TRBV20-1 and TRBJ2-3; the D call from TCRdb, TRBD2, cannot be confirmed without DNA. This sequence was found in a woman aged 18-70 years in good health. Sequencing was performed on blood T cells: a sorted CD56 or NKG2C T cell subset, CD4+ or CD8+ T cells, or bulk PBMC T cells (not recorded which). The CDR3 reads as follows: CSAPVGLADTQYF.